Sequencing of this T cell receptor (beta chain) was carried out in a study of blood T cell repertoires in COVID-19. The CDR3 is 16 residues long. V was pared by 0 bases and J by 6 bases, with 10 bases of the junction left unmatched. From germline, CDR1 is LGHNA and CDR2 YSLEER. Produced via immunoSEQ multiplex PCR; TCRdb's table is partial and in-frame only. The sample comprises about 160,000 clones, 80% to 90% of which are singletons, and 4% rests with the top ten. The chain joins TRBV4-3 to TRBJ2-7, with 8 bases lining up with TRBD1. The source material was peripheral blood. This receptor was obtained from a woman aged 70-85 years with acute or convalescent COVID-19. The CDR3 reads CASSQDSQAGGLEQYF. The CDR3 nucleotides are TGCGCCAGCAGCCAAGATTCCCAGGCAGGGGGCCTCGAGCAGTACTTC.